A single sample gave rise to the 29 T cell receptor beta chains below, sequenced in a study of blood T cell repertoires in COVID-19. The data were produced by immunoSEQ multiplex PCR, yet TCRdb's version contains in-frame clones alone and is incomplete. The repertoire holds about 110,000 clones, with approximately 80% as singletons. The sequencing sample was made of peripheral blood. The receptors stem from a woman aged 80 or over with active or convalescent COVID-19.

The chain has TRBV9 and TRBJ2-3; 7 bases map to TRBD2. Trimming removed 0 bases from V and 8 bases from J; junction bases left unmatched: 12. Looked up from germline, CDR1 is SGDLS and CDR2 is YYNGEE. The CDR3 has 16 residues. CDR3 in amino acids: CASSVGGSSTGGTQYF. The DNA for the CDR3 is TGTGCCAGCAGCGTAGGTGGGTCTAGCACGGGGGGTACGCAGTATTTT.

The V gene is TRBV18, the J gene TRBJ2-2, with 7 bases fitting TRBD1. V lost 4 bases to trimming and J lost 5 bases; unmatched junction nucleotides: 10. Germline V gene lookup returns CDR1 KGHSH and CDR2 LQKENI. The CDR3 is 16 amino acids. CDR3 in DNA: TGTGCCAGCTCACGATCCGGTGCAGGGGGAACCGGGGAGCTGTTTTTT. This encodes CASSRSGAGGTGELFF.

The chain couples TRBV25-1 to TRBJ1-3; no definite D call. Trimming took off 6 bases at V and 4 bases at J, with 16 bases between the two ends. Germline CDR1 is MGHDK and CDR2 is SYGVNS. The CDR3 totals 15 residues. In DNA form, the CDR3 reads TGTGCCAGCAGAGCAGACGGCACGGGAGGAAACACCATATATTTT. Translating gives CASRADGTGGNTIYF.

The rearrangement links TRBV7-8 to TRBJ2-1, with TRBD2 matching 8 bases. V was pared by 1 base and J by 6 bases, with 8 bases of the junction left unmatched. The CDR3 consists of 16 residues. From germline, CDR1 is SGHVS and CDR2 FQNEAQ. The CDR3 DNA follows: TGTGCCAGCAGCTTAGTAGGGTTAGCGGGACCCAATGAGCAGTTCTTC. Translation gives CASSLVGLAGPNEQFF.

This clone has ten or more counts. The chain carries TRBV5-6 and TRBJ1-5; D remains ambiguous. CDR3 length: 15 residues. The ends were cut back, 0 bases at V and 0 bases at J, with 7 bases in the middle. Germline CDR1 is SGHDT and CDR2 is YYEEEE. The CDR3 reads CASSLGGYSNQPQHF. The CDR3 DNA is TGTGCCAGCAGCTTGGGCGGTTATAGCAATCAGCCCCAGCATTTT.

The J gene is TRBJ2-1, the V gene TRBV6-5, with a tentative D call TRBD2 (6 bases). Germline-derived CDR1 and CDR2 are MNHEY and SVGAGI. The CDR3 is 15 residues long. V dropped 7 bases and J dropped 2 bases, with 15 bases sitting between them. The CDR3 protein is CASIHSGGAYNEQFF. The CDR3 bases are TGTGCCAGCATTCACTCTGGCGGGGCCTACAATGAGCAGTTCTTC.

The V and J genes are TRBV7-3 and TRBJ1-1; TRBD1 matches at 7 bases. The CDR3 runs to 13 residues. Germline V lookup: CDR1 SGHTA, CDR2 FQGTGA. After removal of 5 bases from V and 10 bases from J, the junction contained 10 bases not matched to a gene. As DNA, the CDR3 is TGTGCCAGCAGCCTTACGGGGACAGAGGTAGCTTTCTTT. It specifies CASSLTGTEVAFF.

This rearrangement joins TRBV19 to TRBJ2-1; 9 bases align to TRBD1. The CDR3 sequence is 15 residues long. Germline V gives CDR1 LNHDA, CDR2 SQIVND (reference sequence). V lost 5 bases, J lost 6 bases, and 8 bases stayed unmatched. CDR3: CASSPEGQGFNEQFF. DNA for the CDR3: TGTGCCAGTAGTCCCGAGGGACAGGGTTTCAATGAGCAGTTCTTC.

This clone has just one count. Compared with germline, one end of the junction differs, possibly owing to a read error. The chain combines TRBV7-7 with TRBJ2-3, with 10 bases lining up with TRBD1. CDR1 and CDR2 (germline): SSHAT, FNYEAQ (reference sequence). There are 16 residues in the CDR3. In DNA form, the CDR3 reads TGTGCTAGCAGCCCAGTTCCGGGACAGGGGCCTGATACGCAGTATTTT. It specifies CASSPVPGQGPDTQYF.

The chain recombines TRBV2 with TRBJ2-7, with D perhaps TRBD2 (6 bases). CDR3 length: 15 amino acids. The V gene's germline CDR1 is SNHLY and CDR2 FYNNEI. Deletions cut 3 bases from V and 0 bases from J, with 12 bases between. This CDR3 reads CASSEAELASYEQYF. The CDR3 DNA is TGTGCCAGCAGTGAGGCGGAACTAGCCTCCTACGAGCAGTACTTC.

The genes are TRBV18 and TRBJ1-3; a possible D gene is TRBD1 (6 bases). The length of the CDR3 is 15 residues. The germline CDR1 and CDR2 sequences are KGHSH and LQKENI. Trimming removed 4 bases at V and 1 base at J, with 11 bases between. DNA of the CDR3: TGTGCCAGCTCACTTGCAGGGGCGTCTGGAAACACCATATATTTT. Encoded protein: CASSLAGASGNTIYF.

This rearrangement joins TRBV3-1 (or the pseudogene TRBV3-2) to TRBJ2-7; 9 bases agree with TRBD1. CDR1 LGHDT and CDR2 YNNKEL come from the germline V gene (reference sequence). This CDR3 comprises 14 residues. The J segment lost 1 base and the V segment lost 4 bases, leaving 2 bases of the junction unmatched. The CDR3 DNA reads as TGTGCCAGCAGCCGCGGGACAGGGTCCTACGAGCAGTACTTC. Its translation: CASSRGTGSYEQYF.

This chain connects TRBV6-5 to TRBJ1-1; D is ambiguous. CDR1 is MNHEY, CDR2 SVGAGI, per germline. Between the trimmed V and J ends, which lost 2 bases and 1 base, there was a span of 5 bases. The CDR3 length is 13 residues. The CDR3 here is CASSYPGNTEAFF. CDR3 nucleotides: TGTGCCAGCAGTTACCCCGGGAACACTGAAGCTTTCTTT.

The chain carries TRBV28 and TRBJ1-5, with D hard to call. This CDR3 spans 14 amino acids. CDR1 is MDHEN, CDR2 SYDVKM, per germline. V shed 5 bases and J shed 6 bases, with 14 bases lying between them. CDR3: CASSLGAGFQPQHF. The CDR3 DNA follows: TGTGCCAGCAGTCTCGGAGCGGGATTTCAGCCCCAGCATTTT.

CDR3 in DNA: TGTGCCAGCAGCAAATCCCTCCTACTAGCGGGAGTCTTCAATACGCAGTATTTT. It encodes CASSKSLLLAGVFNTQYF. The J gene is TRBJ2-3, the V gene TRBV21-1; the D segment call TRBD2 is taken from the table without a DNA check. TRBV21-1 is reported as a pseudogene. This CDR3 region has 18 residues.

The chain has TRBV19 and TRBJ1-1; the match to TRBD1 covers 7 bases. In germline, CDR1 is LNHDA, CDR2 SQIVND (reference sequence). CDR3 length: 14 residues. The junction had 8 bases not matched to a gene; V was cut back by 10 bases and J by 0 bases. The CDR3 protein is CATTGQPLNTEAFF. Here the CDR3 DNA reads TGTGCCACCACGGGACAGCCCTTGAACACTGAAGCTTTCTTT.

Here the CDR3 reads CASSRQEREQETQYF. The DNA of the CDR3 is TGTGCCAGCAGCCGGCAAGAGAGGGAGCAAGAGACCCAGTACTTC. J is TRBJ2-5 and V is TRBV4-2; perhaps TRBD2 as D (5 bases). V was shortened by 4 bases and J by 2 bases, with 14 bases between the two germline ends. This CDR3 has 15 residues. CDR1 and CDR2 from the germline V gene are LGHNA and YNFKEQ.

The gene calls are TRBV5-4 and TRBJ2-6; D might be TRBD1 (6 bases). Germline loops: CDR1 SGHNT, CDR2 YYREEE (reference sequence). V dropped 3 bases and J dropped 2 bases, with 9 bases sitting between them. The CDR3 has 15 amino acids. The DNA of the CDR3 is TGTGCCAGCAGCTATCCAGGGGCTGGGGCCAACGTCCTGACTTTC. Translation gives CASSYPGAGANVLTF.

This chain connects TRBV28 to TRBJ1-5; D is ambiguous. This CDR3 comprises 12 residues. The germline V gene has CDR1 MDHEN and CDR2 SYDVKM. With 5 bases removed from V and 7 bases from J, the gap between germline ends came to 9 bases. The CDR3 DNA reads TGTGCCAGCAGTAATGAGCGGCAGCCCCAGCATTTT. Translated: CASSNERQPQHF.

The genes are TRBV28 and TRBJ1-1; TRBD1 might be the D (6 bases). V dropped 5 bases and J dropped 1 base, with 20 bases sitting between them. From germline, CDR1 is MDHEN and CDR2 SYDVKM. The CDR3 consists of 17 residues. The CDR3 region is CASSTIMQGWRNTEAFF. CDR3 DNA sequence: TGTGCCAGCAGTACGATAATGCAGGGGTGGCGGAACACTGAAGCTTTCTTT.

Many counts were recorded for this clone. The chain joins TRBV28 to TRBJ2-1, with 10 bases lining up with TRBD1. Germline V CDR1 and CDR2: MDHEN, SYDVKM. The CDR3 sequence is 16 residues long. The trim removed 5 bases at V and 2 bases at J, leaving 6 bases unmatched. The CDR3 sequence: CASSQSGQGTYNEQFF. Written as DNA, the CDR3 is TGTGCCAGCAGTCAATCGGGACAGGGGACCTACAATGAGCAGTTCTTC.

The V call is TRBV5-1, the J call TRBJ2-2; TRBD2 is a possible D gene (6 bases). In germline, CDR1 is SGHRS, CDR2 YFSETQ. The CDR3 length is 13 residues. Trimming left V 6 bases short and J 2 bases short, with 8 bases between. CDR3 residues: CASMAGNTGELFF. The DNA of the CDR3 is TGCGCCAGCATGGCGGGAAACACCGGGGAGCTGTTTTTT.

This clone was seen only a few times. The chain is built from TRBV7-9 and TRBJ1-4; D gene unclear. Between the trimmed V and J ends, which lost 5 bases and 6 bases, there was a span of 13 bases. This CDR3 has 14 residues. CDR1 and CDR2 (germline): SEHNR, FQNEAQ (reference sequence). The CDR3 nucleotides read TGTGCCAGCAGCGTGGGCCATATAGATGAAAAACTGTTTTTT. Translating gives CASSVGHIDEKLFF.

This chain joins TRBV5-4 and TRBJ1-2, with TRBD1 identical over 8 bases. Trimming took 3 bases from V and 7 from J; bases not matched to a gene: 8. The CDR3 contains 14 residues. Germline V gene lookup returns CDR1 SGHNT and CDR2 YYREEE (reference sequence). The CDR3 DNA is TGTGCCAGCAGCTCACCTAGGACAGGGTCTGGCTACACCTTC. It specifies CASSSPRTGSGYTF.

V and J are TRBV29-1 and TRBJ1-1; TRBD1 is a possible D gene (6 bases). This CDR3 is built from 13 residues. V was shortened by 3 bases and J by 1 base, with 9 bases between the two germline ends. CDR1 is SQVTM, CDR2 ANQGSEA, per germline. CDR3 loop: CSVDTGKNTEAFF. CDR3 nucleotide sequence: TGCAGCGTTGATACAGGGAAGAACACTGAAGCTTTCTTT.

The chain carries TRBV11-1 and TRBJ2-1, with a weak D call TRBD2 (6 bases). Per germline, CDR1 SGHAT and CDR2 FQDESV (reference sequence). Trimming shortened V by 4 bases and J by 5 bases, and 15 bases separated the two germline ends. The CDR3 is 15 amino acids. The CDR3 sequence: CASSSSQGLHNEQFF. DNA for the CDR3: TGTGCCAGCAGCTCCTCCCAGGGACTTCACAATGAGCAGTTCTTC.

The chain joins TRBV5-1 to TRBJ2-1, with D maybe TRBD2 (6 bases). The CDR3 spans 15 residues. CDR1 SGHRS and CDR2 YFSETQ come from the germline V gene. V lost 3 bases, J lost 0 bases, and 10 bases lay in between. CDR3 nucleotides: TGCGCCAGCAGCTCACCCGGGGGCTCCTACAATGAGCAGTTCTTC. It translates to CASSSPGGSYNEQFF.

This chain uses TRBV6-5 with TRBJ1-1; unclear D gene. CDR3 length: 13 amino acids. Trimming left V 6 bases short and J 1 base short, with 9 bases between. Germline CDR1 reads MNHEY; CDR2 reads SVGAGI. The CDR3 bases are TGTGCCAGCAGGGAGGGAGGGAACACTGAAGCTTTCTTT. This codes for CASREGGNTEAFF.

CDR3 residues: CASRSGYTDETQYF. CDR3 in DNA: TGTGCCAGCCGAAGCGGGTATACTGACGAGACCCAGTACTTC. J is TRBJ2-5 and V is TRBV6-6; D may be TRBD2 (6 bases). V shed 8 bases and J shed 5 bases, with 18 bases lying between them. This CDR3 is 14 amino acids long. The germline gives CDR1 MNHNY, CDR2 SVGAGI (reference sequence).